This TCR beta chain was sequenced in a study of beta chain features in type 1 diabetes. Looking at the study overall: All samples yielded 107,917,701 examined sorted cells. General observations from the study: People with Type 1 diabetes carried modestly yet significantly shorter TCRB CDR3s in all four CD4+ subsets. Individuals with type 1 diabetes displayed fewer insertions and more deletions at VDJ junctions. A cDNA-based sequencing approach could over-represent cells with high TCR expression.

This clone appeared a few times. The antigen is not known. This CDR3 has 15 amino acids. The V gene end was trimmed by 3 bases and the J gene end by 3 bases; junction bases not matched to a gene: 4. From germline, CDR1 is MNHEY and CDR2 SMNVEV (reference sequence). Investigators reverse transcribed all isolated RNA, so they sequenced expressed TCRB transcripts. The protocol was immunoSEQ multiplex PCR, while the TCRdb copy is restricted to in-frame clones and leaves out a portion. The table shows over 650,000 clones, with over 13% occurring only once. The authors sorted CD4+ naive, central memory, regulatory and stem cell-like memory cells via CD45RO/CCR7/CD25/CD127/CD95/CD27.

The sequence was obtained from a man aged 18 to 35 with type 1 diabetes. The chain joins TRBV27 to TRBJ2-7; 11 bases are a match to TRBD1. Material: naive CD4+ T cells from blood. The CDR3 sequence is CASSFHGTGGYEQYF. For the CDR3, the DNA is TGTGCCAGCAGTTTTCACGGGACAGGGGGCTACGAGCAGTACTTC.